This TCR beta chain was sequenced in a study of blood T cell repertoires in COVID-19. Study-level information: PBMCs, B-cell-depleted T cells, or T cells were the source of the cDNA or gDNA that made up the material.

V shed 2 bases and J 2 bases; nucleotides not matched to a gene: 8. This CDR3 spans 16 amino acids. Looked up from germline, CDR1 is SGHKS and CDR2 is YYEKEE (reference sequence). Only in-frame clones appear in the TCRdb table, and some are missing; sequencing was by immunoSEQ multiplex PCR. The sample includes about 160,000 clones, 82% of them seen just once. The specimen sequenced was peripheral blood. This receptor was taken from a woman older than 75 with active or convalescent COVID-19. This chain uses TRBV5-5 with TRBJ2-7, with 9 bases lining up with TRBD2. CDR3 sequence reads: CASSFFIAGEPYEQYF. CDR3 coding DNA: TGTGCCAGCAGCTTTTTCATAGCGGGAGAACCCTACGAGCAGTACTTC.